Presented here are 10 T cell receptor beta chains from one specimen sequenced in a study of cytomegalovirus exposure and HLA in healthy donors. Vbeta (60) and Jbeta (13) primers were used in the PCR. Some clones are missing from TCRdb's copy, which holds only in-frame ones; the method was immunoSEQ multiplex PCR. This table has under 200,000 clones, roughly 75% appearing once. The sample consisted of PBMCs. The origin of the receptors is a female donor in good health and CMV-seronegative.

Written as DNA, the CDR3 is TGCGCCAGCAGCCGCCCTACGGAGCAAAAACTGTTTTTT. Its translation is CASSRPTEQKLFF. The rearrangement uses TRBV4-1 and TRBJ1-4; D is undetermined. In germline, CDR1 is MGHRA, CDR2 YSYEKL. This CDR3 contains 13 residues. The ends were cut back, 4 bases at V and 9 bases at J, with 12 bases in the middle.

In this sample, this clone turned up once. V gene TRBV2 combines with J gene TRBJ2-1; 8 positions match TRBD2. CDR3 size: 13 residues. CDR1 SNHLY and CDR2 FYNNEI come from the germline V gene. Trimming took 7 bases from V and 9 from J; bases not matched to a gene: 8. CDR3: CASKSAGAGEQFF. The DNA of the CDR3 is TGTGCCAGCAAGTCAGCGGGAGCGGGTGAGCAGTTCTTC.

The J gene is TRBJ2-2, the V gene TRBV4-3; TRBD2 agrees at 7 bases. Germline-derived CDR1 and CDR2 are LGHNA and YSLEER. This CDR3 region has 16 residues. J was trimmed by 4 bases and V by 0 bases; bases with no gene match: 5. CDR3 region: CASSQDLGGVTGELFF. The CDR3 nucleotides read TGCGCCAGCAGCCAAGATCTTGGGGGGGTCACCGGGGAGCTGTTTTTT.

The chain couples TRBV28 to TRBJ2-5, with D tentatively TRBD2 (7 bases). Trimming removed 7 bases from V and 3 bases from J, with 21 bases in between. The CDR3 runs to 16 residues. CDR1 MDHEN and CDR2 SYDVKM come from the germline V gene. CDR3 protein: CASIRGGRTREETQYF. The CDR3 DNA sequence: TGTGCCAGCATTAGAGGGGGACGGACTAGGGAAGAGACCCAGTACTTC. Full variable domain (remainder filled in from reference TRBV28 and TRBJ2-5): DVKVTQSSRYLVKRTGEKVFLECVQDMDHENMFWYRQDPGLGLRLIYFSYDVKMKEKGDIPEGYSVSREKKERFSLILESASTNQTSMYLCASIRGGRTREETQYFGPGTRLLVL.

J is TRBJ2-7 and V is TRBV6-5; TRBD1 matches 7 bases. Trimming cost V 6 bases and J 3 bases; bases outside gene matches: 8. CDR1 and CDR2 (germline): MNHEY, SVGAGI. CDR3 size: 14 residues. The chain's CDR3 is CASRETGLNYEQYF. The CDR3 bases are TGTGCCAGCAGAGAGACAGGGCTTAACTACGAGCAGTACTTC.

This clone occurred a few times. This rearrangement joins TRBV11-2 to TRBJ1-1; possibly TRBD1 for D (6 bases). There are 15 residues in the CDR3. CDR1 SGHAT and CDR2 FQNNGV come from the germline V gene. Trimming stripped 1 base from V and 5 bases from J, with 14 bases between. The CDR3 sequence is CASSLVGGRGTEAFF. The DNA for the CDR3 is TGTGCCAGCAGCTTAGTGGGGGGGCGCGGGACTGAAGCTTTCTTT.

The rearrangement uses TRBV7-3 and TRBJ2-2, with a tentative D call TRBD1 (5 bases). The CDR3 sequence is 14 residues long. Deletions cut 0 bases from V and 5 bases from J, with 7 bases between. Per germline, CDR1 SGHTA and CDR2 FQGTGA. Written as DNA, the CDR3 is TGTGCCAGCAGCTTAACGTCAGGGACCGGGGAGCTGTTTTTT. As protein: CASSLTSGTGELFF.

This clone appeared once. The rearrangement joins TRBV10-3 to TRBJ1-2; 9 nucleotides line up with TRBD1. Trimming cost V 0 bases and J 8 bases; bases outside gene matches: 7. The germline CDR1 and CDR2 sequences are ENHRY and SYGVKD. The CDR3 is 15 amino acids. This CDR3 is CAISESTGGARGYTF. The CDR3 nucleotides read TGTGCCATCAGTGAGTCAACAGGGGGCGCGAGGGGCTACACCTTC.

The chain combines TRBV28 with TRBJ1-2; 9 nucleotides align to TRBD1. V lost 5 bases and J lost 4; bases outside the gene matches: 5. The CDR3 runs 14 residues. Germline V gene sequence: CDR1 MDHEN, CDR2 SYDVKM. The CDR3 region is CASSQGQGSYGYTF. DNA for the CDR3: TGTGCCAGCAGTCAGGGACAGGGATCCTATGGCTACACCTTC.

The DNA for the CDR3 is TGTGCCAGTAGTGCTGACCGGCGGAGCAATCAGCCCCAGCATTTT. It translates to CASSADRRSNQPQHF. The V gene is TRBV19, the J gene TRBJ1-5; D unresolved. The germline gives CDR1 LNHDA, CDR2 SQIVND (reference sequence). Trimming cost V 5 bases and J 1 base, with 12 bases left between them. CDR3 length: 15 residues.